This T cell receptor (beta chain) was documented in a study of response to subunit inactivated influenza vaccine (dated by TCRdb to the late 2010s). As for the study more broadly: Deep quantitative T cell receptor repertoire profiling was used in the study to track responses to a trivalent subunit inactivated influenza vaccine. The research as a whole found: The authors proposed that each seasonal influenza vaccination may bring in only a limited number of new T cells.

Library prep was done by RT-PCR. Sequenced on an Illumina HiSeq 2500. TCRdb reran the public reads through fastp at Q25 and MiXCR, keeping productive beta chains. Every CDR3 protein is listed once, alongside the most common genes and DNA of its rows. For this sample there are hundreds of thousands of distinct CDR3 sequences; 25% appear just once. The ten most abundant clones make up under 2.5% of the sample. From the cysteine through the phenylalanine, the CDR3 covers 12 amino acids. The CDR3 DNA has 36 bases and is translated from base 1. CDR1 is given as DFQATT and CDR2 as SNEGSKA, both from the germline V gene (reference sequence). Trimming costs V 2 bases and J 5 bases, and their ends lie 6 bases apart. This clonotype was seen only a few times. Its antigen target is currently unknown. No much larger clone is present one base from it, and per-base qualities are unavailable.

The source was CD4+ T cells sorted from PBMCs, collected more than 4 days after vaccination. The receptor's source is a man between 50 and 59 years old who received an inactivated influenza vaccine. Donor details come from another sample of the same person, matched by shared clones. This chain is built from TRBV20-1 and TRBJ2-2; confidence is insufficient to name the D gene. The DNA sequence is as follows: TGCAGTGCTAGAAAGGGAACCGGGGAGCTGTTTTTT. Its protein product is CSARKGTGELFF.